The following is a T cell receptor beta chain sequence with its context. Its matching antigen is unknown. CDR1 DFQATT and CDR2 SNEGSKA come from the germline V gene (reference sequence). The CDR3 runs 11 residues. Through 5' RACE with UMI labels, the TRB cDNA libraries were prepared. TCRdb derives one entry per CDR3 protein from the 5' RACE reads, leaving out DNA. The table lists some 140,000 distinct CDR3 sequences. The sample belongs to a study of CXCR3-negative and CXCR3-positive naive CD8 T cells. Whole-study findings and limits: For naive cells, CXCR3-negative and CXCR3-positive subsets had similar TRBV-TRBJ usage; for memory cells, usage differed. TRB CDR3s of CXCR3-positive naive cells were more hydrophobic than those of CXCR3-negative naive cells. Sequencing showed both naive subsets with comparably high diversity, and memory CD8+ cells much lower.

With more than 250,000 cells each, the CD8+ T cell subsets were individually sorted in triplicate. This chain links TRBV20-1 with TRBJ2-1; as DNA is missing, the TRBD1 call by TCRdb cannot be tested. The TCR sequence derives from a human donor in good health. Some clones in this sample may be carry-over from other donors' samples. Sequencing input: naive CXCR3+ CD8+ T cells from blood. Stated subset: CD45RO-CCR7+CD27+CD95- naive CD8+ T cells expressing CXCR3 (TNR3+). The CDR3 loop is CSATEGYEQFF.